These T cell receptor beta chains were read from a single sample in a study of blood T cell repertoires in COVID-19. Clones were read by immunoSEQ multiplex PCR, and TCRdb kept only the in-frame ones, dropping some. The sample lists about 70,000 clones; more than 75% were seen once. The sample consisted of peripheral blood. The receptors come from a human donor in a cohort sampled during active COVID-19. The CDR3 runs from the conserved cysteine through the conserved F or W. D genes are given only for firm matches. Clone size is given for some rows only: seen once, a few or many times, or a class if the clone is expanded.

CDR3: CASSLLGTEAFF
DNA: TGTGCCAGCAGTTTACTCGGCACTGAAGCTTTCTTT
J: TRBJ1-1
V: TRBV28
D: NA
size: NA

CDR3: CASSQAGTGPDEQFF
DNA: TGTGCCAGCAGCCAGGCCGGGACAGGTCCGGATGAGCAGTTCTTC
J: TRBJ2-1
V: TRBV4-2
D: TRBD1
size: NA

CDR3: CASSQTGRYGYTF
DNA: TGTGCCAGCAGCCAGACAGGGAGGTATGGCTACACCTTC
J: TRBJ1-2
V: TRBV3-1/TRBV3-2
D: TRBD1
size: NA

CDR3: CASSFVLAGGGETQYF
DNA: TGTGCCAGCAGTTTCGTACTAGCGGGAGGAGGAGAGACCCAGTACTTC
J: TRBJ2-5
V: TRBV6-6
D: TRBD2
size: NA

CDR3: CASSFSGGGGSYNEQFF
DNA: TGTGCCAGCAGCTTTTCAGGGGGCGGTGGGTCCTACAATGAGCAGTTCTTC
J: TRBJ2-1
V: TRBV5-4
D: TRBD1
size: NA

CDR3: CASSPVASGDNEQFF
DNA: TGTGCCAGCTCACCTGTGGCTAGCGGGGACAATGAGCAGTTCTTC
J: TRBJ2-1
V: TRBV18
D: TRBD2
size: NA

CDR3: CASSEEGQALNEQFF
DNA: TGTGCCAGCAGTGAAGAGGGACAAGCTTTGAATGAGCAGTTCTTC
J: TRBJ2-1
V: TRBV6-1
D: NA
size: NA

CDR3: CASQVQETQYF
DNA: TGTGCCAGCCAGGTACAAGAGACCCAGTACTTC
J: TRBJ2-5
V: TRBV2
D: NA
size: NA

CDR3: CASSKRQGAISYGYTF
DNA: TGTGCCAGCAGCAAGAGACAGGGGGCGATCTCCTATGGCTACACCTTC
J: TRBJ1-2
V: TRBV3-1/TRBV3-2
D: TRBD1
size: NA

CDR3: CASSQVQAFNTEAFF
DNA: TGTGCCAGCAGCCAAGTGCAGGCGTTCAACACTGAAGCTTTCTTT
J: TRBJ1-1
V: TRBV3-1/TRBV3-2
D: NA
size: few

CDR3: CASSPKVAGDIIGELFF
DNA: TGTGCCAGCAGTCCCAAAGTAGCGGGAGATATTATCGGGGAGCTGTTTTTT
J: TRBJ2-2
V: TRBV27
D: TRBD2
size: NA

CDR3: CASSLASSFNTGELFF
DNA: TGTGCCAGCAGCTTAGCGTCTAGCTTTAACACCGGGGAGCTGTTTTTT
J: TRBJ2-2
V: TRBV7-8
D: NA
size: NA

CDR3: CASRDSLSYEQYF
DNA: TGTGCCAGCAGGGACAGTCTCTCCTACGAGCAGTACTTC
J: TRBJ2-7
V: TRBV7-8
D: NA
size: NA

CDR3: CASSVGSQPQHF
DNA: TGTGCCAGCAGCGTAGGGAGTCAGCCCCAGCATTTT
J: TRBJ1-5
V: TRBV9
D: NA
size: NA

CDR3: CASRLLTSGIYEQYF
DNA: TGTGCAAGTCGGCTCCTTACTAGCGGGATATACGAGCAGTACTTC
J: TRBJ2-7
V: TRBV12-2
D: NA
size: NA

CDR3: CASSLAGGTIYF
DNA: TGTGCCAGCAGCTTAGCGGGGGGCACCATATATTTT
J: TRBJ1-3
V: TRBV7-2
D: NA
size: NA

CDR3: CASSLAPSAYYEQYF
DNA: TGTGCCAGCAGCTTGGCCCCTAGCGCATACTACGAGCAGTACTTC
J: TRBJ2-7
V: TRBV5-8
D: NA
size: once

CDR3: CASSLDPQGGANVLTF
DNA: TGCGCCAGCAGCTTGGACCCTCAGGGTGGGGCCAACGTCCTGACTTTC
J: TRBJ2-6
V: TRBV5-1
D: NA
size: few

CDR3: CASSKGKTGGEQYF
DNA: TGTGCCAGCAGTAAGGGCAAGACAGGCGGCGAGCAGTACTTC
J: TRBJ2-7
V: TRBV6-5
D: NA
size: NA

CDR3: CASSFSLEQYF
DNA: TGTGCCAGCAGCTTTTCCCTCGAGCAGTACTTC
J: TRBJ2-7
V: TRBV7-9
D: NA
size: NA

CDR3: CASSSGGGETQYF
DNA: TGTGCCAGCAGCTCAGGGGGAGGAGAGACCCAGTACTTC
J: TRBJ2-5
V: TRBV5-5
D: NA
size: NA

CDR3: CSGLGQQETQYF
DNA: TGCAGCGGCCTGGGACAGCAAGAGACCCAGTACTTC
J: TRBJ2-5
V: TRBV29-1
D: TRBD1
size: NA

CDR3: CASSFGTGGNYGYTF
DNA: TGCGCCAGCAGCTTCGGGACAGGGGGCAACTATGGCTACACCTTC
J: TRBJ1-2
V: TRBV5-1
D: TRBD1
size: NA

CDR3: CASSLQLAANTGELFF
DNA: TGTGCCAGCAGCTTACAGCTAGCGGCGAACACCGGGGAGCTGTTTTTT
J: TRBJ2-2
V: TRBV11-2
D: TRBD2
size: NA

CDR3: CASSQTVLDEQYF
DNA: TGTGCCAGCAGCCAAACAGTCCTTGACGAGCAGTACTTC
J: TRBJ2-7
V: TRBV3-1/TRBV3-2
D: NA
size: NA

CDR3: CASSFGTGEKLFF
DNA: TGTGCCAGCAGTTTTGGGACTGGGGAAAAACTGTTTTTT
J: TRBJ1-4
V: TRBV12-3/TRBV12-4
D: NA
size: few

CDR3: CASSPLTDRTTIREQFF
DNA: TGTGCCAGCTCACCATTGACGGACAGGACCACAATCAGGGAGCAGTTCTTC
J: TRBJ2-1
V: TRBV18
D: TRBD1
size: NA

CDR3: CASSVNRGYEQYF
DNA: TGTGCCAGTTCGGTAAATAGGGGTTACGAGCAGTACTTC
J: TRBJ2-7
V: TRBV19
D: NA
size: NA

CDR3: CAWGGLGSTGELFF
DNA: TGTGCCTGGGGGGGCCTCGGTTCGACCGGGGAGCTGTTTTTT
J: TRBJ2-2
V: TRBV30
D: NA
size: NA